One sample yielded the 20 T cell receptor beta chains listed below, sequenced in a study of blood T cells in healthy people across ages. A second PCR of roughly 7 to 11 cycles used a sample-barcoded 5' primer and a J-beta primer mix. TCRdb called the 5' RACE reads again in MiXCR, with one record for every CDR3 protein. The table has some 1,800,000 distinct CDR3 sequences, about two fifths seen once; the top ten hold 20% to 25%. The sample consisted of blood. The receptors were sampled from a human donor in good health.

This clonotype was seen only a few times. The chain employs TRBV20-1 and TRBJ2-3; D possibly matches TRBD1 or TRBD2 (5 bases each). CDR1 is DFQATT, CDR2 SNEGSKA, per germline (reference sequence). The CDR3 length is 17 residues. V was cut by 1 base and J by 0 bases, with 17 bases left in between. In DNA form, the CDR3 reads TGCAGTGCTAGAGGAGGGAACTGGGGCTCTAGCACAGATACGCAGTATTTT. Encoded protein: CSARGGNWGSSTDTQYF.

The chain links TRBV29-1 to TRBJ2-3; TRBD1 matches at 8 bases. This CDR3 spans 13 amino acids. Germline assignment: CDR1 SQVTM and CDR2 ANQGSEA. The J segment lost 3 bases and the V segment lost 4 bases, leaving 3 bases of the junction unmatched. The CDR3: CSVAGGATDTQYF. The CDR3 DNA reads TGCAGCGTTGCAGGGGGCGCGACAGATACGCAGTATTTT.

J is TRBJ2-5 and V is TRBV20-1; 7 bases are a match to TRBD1. CDR1 is DFQATT, CDR2 SNEGSKA, per germline (reference sequence). With 5 bases clipped from V and 11 bases from J, the junction kept 20 bases outside the gene matches. CDR3 length: 15 residues. The CDR3 sequence is CSADFSQGVPYVQYF. The CDR3 DNA follows: TGCAGTGCTGACTTCTCCCAGGGGGTCCCCTACGTGCAGTACTTC.

The chain employs TRBV11-2 and TRBJ1-6; TRBD1 aligns across 8 bases. Germline CDR1 and CDR2: SGHAT and FQNNGV. The trim removed 3 bases at V and 10 bases at J, leaving 8 bases unmatched. The CDR3 covers 15 residues. CDR3 nucleotide sequence: TGTGCCAGCAGCTTTTTGTCGACAGGGGTCTCACCCCTCCACTTT. It specifies CASSFLSTGVSPLHF.

Concerning this clonotype itself: The junction differs from germline at one of its ends, possibly a read error. This chain links TRBV29-1 with TRBJ2-6, with D perhaps matching TRBD1 or TRBD2 (5 bases each). The germline V gene has CDR1 SQVTM and CDR2 ANQGSEA. This CDR3 contains 16 residues. The CDR3 region has the DNA TGCAGCGCTGAAGTCCATGGGGGAGCCGGGGCCAACGTCCTGACTTTC. It yields the protein CSAEVHGGAGANVLTF.

The rearrangement uses TRBV20-1 and TRBJ1-1; TRBD1 aligns across 8 bases. V lost 5 bases, J lost 4 bases, and 6 bases stayed unmatched. Germline V gives CDR1 DFQATT, CDR2 SNEGSKA (reference sequence). CDR3 length: 13 amino acids. CDR3: CSASGQGTTEAFF. CDR3 DNA: TGCAGTGCTTCCGGACAGGGAACCACTGAAGCTTTCTTT.

The count of this clonotype is one. The chain carries TRBV20-1 and TRBJ2-3; no firm D call. The CDR3 contains 13 residues. The V and J ends lost 3 bases and 2 bases respectively, with 9 bases between them. Germline V CDR1 and CDR2: DFQATT, SNEGSKA (reference sequence). The CDR3 DNA reads TGCAGTGCTAGCATGGGGTTCACAGATACGCAGTATTTT. Its protein is CSASMGFTDTQYF.

In regard to this clonotype: The conserved phenylalanine or tryptophan is not found at the CDR3 terminus, so this likely reflects a read error. J is TRBJ2-5 and V is TRBV20-1; the D gene is possibly TRBD1 (6 bases). The end of the DNA is better explained by TRBJ2-7, so the J call may be wrong. The CDR3 covers 15 residues. Per the germline V gene, CDR1 is DFQATT and CDR2 is SNEGSKA (reference sequence). CDR3 bases: TGCAGTGCTCACGGACAGCCTCCTCAAACCTACGAGCAGTACTTA. This codes for CSAHGQPPQTYEQYL.

This clonotype appeared a few times. This sequence joins TRBV5-1 and TRBJ2-7, with D hard to call. In germline, CDR1 is SGHRS, CDR2 YFSETQ. The CDR3 length is 14 residues. Trimming took off 0 bases at V and 1 base at J, with 8 bases between the two ends. The CDR3 DNA reads as TGCGCCAGCAGCTTGGTAATCCAGTCCTACGAGCAGTACTTC. This codes for CASSLVIQSYEQYF.

As concerns this clonotype: Relative to the germline gene, one junction end is altered; a read error may explain this. V gene TRBV7-3 combines with J gene TRBJ2-3; D perhaps matches TRBD1 (5 bases). CDR1 is SGHTA, CDR2 FQGTGA, per germline. This CDR3 is 13 amino acids long. CDR3 sequence (DNA): TGTGCCAGCAGCCTAACAGGAAAAGATACGCAGTATTTT. It codes for CASSLTGKDTQYF. The variable domain in full, with the rest retrieved from reference TRBV7-3 and TRBJ2-3, is GAGVSQTPSNKVTEKGKYVELRCDPISGHTALYWYRQSLGQGPEFLIYFQGTGAADDSGLPNDRFFAVRPEGSVSTLKIQRTERGDSAVYLCASSLTGKDTQYFGPGTRLTVL.

Concerning this clonotype: This may be a read error, as it is one base from a much larger clone. The chain joins TRBV25-1 to TRBJ2-7; tentatively, D is TRBD1 (5 bases). Germline values: CDR1 MGHDK, CDR2 SYGVNS. CDR3 length equals 13 residues. The CDR3 DNA sequence: TGTGCCGGCAGTCAGGCAGGGCCCTACGAGCAGTACTTC. It codes for CAGSQAGPYEQYF.

Regarding this clonotype: Just one base apart from a much larger clone, this may be a read error. J is TRBJ2-1 and V is TRBV5-6, with D hard to call. The CDR3 runs 16 residues. Germline V gene data show CDR1 as SGHDT and CDR2 as YYEEEE. CDR3 nucleotide sequence: TGTGTCAGCAGCTTGACGGCGACCAGCTCCTACAATGAGCAGTTCTTC. Protein: CVSSLTATSSYNEQFF.

This chain connects TRBV10-3 to TRBJ2-3; a possible D gene is TRBD2 (7 bases). CDR1 ENHRY and CDR2 SYGVKD come from the germline V gene. The CDR3 covers 14 residues. V shed 10 bases and J shed 5 bases, with 19 bases lying between them. The CDR3 region has the DNA TGTGCCACCGAGGGGGGGAGAAATGGAGATACGCAGTATTTT. Protein sequence: CATEGGRNGDTQYF.

In this sample, this clonotype turned up a few times. The V call is TRBV6-2 or TRBV6-3, the J call TRBJ2-7, with TRBD1 matching 9 bases. Trimming removed 10 bases from V and 2 bases from J; junction bases left unmatched: 6. Germline values: CDR1 MNHEY, CDR2 SVGEGT. The CDR3 sequence is 13 residues long. Here the CDR3 DNA reads TGTGCCAACCCGGACAGGGGAGCCTACGAGCAGTACTTC. Its protein is CANPDRGAYEQYF.

V usage is TRBV24-1 and J usage is TRBJ2-7; 9 bases agree with TRBD1. The germline CDR1 and CDR2 sequences are KGHDR and SFDVKD. V shed 4 bases and J 4 bases; nucleotides not matched to a gene: 7. The CDR3 has 15 amino acids. The CDR3 nucleotides are TGTGCCACCAGTGACAAAACAGGGGGCAAGTACGAGCAGTACTTC. Its protein is CATSDKTGGKYEQYF.

This rearrangement joins TRBV15 to TRBJ1-4; 9 nucleotides align to TRBD1. CDR3 length: 14 amino acids. CDR1 is LNHNV and CDR2 is YYDKDF in the germline V gene (reference sequence). With 7 bases clipped from V and 5 bases from J, the junction kept 5 bases outside the gene matches. The CDR3 reads CATNQQGANEKLFF. In nucleotides, the CDR3 is TGTGCCACCAACCAACAGGGGGCGAATGAAAAACTGTTTTTT.

V is TRBV27 and J is TRBJ2-7; 8 bases map to TRBD1. Germline CDR1 MNHEY, CDR2 SMNVEV (reference sequence). The CDR3 extends over 15 amino acids. Germline trimming cut 1 base from V and 2 bases from J; bases unmatched to any gene: 4. CDR3 in DNA: TGTGCCAGCAGTTTATGGACAGGGACGGCCTACGAGCAGTACTTC. Translation gives CASSLWTGTAYEQYF.

The chain uses TRBV29-1 and TRBJ1-2, with 8 bases lining up with TRBD1. Unmatched junction bases numbered 10, after V lost 2 bases and J lost 8 bases. This CDR3 region has 14 residues. Germline-derived CDR1 and CDR2 are SQVTM and ANQGSEA. This CDR3 is CSVEWGRGLGGYTF. CDR3 DNA: TGCAGCGTTGAATGGGGCAGGGGGCTAGGAGGCTACACCTTC.

The rearrangement joins TRBV15 to TRBJ2-5, with D perhaps matching TRBD1 or TRBD2 (5 bases each). Looked up from germline, CDR1 is LNHNV and CDR2 is YYDKDF (reference sequence). CDR3 length equals 13 residues. V lost 0 bases, J lost 11 bases, and 13 bases lay in between. The CDR3 sequence is CATSRDNRGEQYF. The CDR3 nucleotides are TGTGCCACCAGCAGAGATAATCGAGGGGAGCAGTACTTC.

This clonotype was detected only once. The J gene is TRBJ2-7, the V gene TRBV4-1; a possible D gene is TRBD2 (6 bases). CDR3 length equals 16 residues. CDR1 and CDR2 (germline): MGHRA, YSYEKL. V was cut by 1 base and J by 2 bases, with 15 bases left in between. The CDR3 reads CASSQVGAGRTYEQYF. Here the CDR3 DNA reads TGCGCCAGCAGCCAAGTTGGCGCAGGGAGGACCTACGAGCAGTACTTC.